This T cell receptor (beta chain) is from a study of T cells in Graves' hyperthyroidism and ophthalmopathy. Study results and limitations: A model of 13 V-J pairs discriminated ophthalmopathy from stable hyperthyroidism.

Per germline, CDR1 SGHAT and CDR2 FQDESV (reference sequence). The CDR3 sequence is 20 residues long. The V gene end was trimmed by 1 base and the J gene end by 4 bases; junction bases not matched to a gene: 21. TCR beta CDR3 region amplification was performed from RNA transcripts. First-round RT-PCR with HTBI primers amplified the TCR CDR3 region. TCRdb used MiXCR to reprocess the multiplex PCR reads, holding one entry per CDR3 protein. The table lists about 360,000 distinct CDR3 sequences, over 10% of them singletons, with 9% to 9.5% in the top ten. As for this clonotype: Its matching antigen is unknown.

Clinical symptoms, serum thyroxine and TRAb, thyroid ultrasound and orbital computed tomography together formed the diagnostic basis. The chain uses TRBV11-1 and TRBJ1-2; TRBD1 matches 7 bases. The source is a woman aged 18-29 years with Graves' hyperthyroidism. Material: blood. DNA for the CDR3: TGTGCCAGCAGCTTAGATTCGCGTGAAACACAGGGGTACCTTAGCTATGGCTACACCTTC. It translates to CASSLDSRETQGYLSYGYTF. Drawing the rest from reference TRBV11-1 and TRBJ1-2, the complete variable domain is EAEVAQSPRYKITEKSQAVAFWCDPISGHATLYWYRQILGQGPELLVQFQDESVVDDSQLPKDRFSAERLKGVDSTLKIQPAELGDSAMYLCASSLDSRETQGYLSYGYTFGSGTRLTVV.